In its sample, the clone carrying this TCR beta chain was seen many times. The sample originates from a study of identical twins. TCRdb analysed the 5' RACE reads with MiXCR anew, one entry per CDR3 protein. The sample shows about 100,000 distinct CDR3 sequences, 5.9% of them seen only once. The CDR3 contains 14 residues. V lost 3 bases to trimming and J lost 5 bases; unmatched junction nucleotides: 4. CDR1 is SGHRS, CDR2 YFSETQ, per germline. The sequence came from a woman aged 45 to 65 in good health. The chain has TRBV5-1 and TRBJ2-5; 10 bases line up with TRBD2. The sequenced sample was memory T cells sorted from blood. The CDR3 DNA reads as TGCGCCAGCAGCTCACAGACTAGCGGGGAGACCCAGTACTTC. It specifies CASSSQTSGETQYF.